This TCR beta chain was recorded in a study of T-cell reconstitution after alpha-beta-depleted transplantation in children. General observations from the study: Recipient T cells and thymic progenitors that survived gave rise to the high TCRbeta diversity observed at day 60 in some patients. Several hundred rapidly expanded clones from non-depleted graft cells reportedly supplied alpha-beta T cells about two months post-transplant. The authors attributed T-cell counts and diversity one year after transplant mostly to newly produced T cells.

With regard to this clonotype: Its antigen is unknown.

TCRbeta library preparation incorporated unique molecular identifiers. MiXCR, run by TCRdb on the PCR reads, gives a single entry per CDR3 protein. The profile shows over 200,000 distinct CDR3 sequences, approximately 10% of them singletons. This material consisted of PBMCs, taken before TCRalphabeta/CD19-depleted stem cell transplant. This sequence was found in a child less than two years old with acute myeloid leukemia, due to receive a stem cell transplant.

The CDR3 reads CSVLQETQYF. The CDR3, as DNA: TGCAGCGTTCTCCAGGAGACCCAGTACTTC. The chain recombines TRBV29-1 with TRBJ2-5; no firm D call. Germline lookup yields CDR1 SQVTM and CDR2 ANQGSEA. With 5 bases removed from V and 5 bases from J, the gap between germline ends came to 6 bases. CDR3 length: 10 amino acids. Combining the CDR3 with reference TRBV29-1 and TRBJ2-5 gives the whole variable domain SAVISQKPSRDICQRGTSLTIQCQVDSQVTMMFWYRQQPGQSLTLIATANQGSEATYESGFVIDKFPISRPNLTFSTLTVSNMSPEDSSIYLCSVLQETQYFGPGTRLLVL.